These 25 T cell receptor beta chains originate from one sample sequenced in a study of read filtering for tumor transcriptome and immune sequencing. This library used around 400 ng RNA and molecular barcoded adaptors spanning alpha/delta and beta/gamma chains. TCRdb passed the reads through MiXCR, listing each CDR3 protein once. The sample shows 75,000 to 90,000 distinct CDR3 sequences, 9% to 15% of them seen only once. Sample: a population of CD138-negative cells sorted from bone marrow. These receptors originate from a donor over 35 with multiple myeloma.

At least ten counts were recorded for this clonotype. V and J are TRBV4-1 and TRBJ2-2; 14 bases align to TRBD2. The V gene end was trimmed by 5 bases and the J gene end by 10 bases; junction bases not matched to a gene: 6. The CDR3 consists of 15 residues. The V gene's germline CDR1 is MGHRA and CDR2 YSYEKL. The CDR3 DNA reads as TGCGCCAGCAGCGGGACTAGCGGGAGAAGTAAGGAGCTGTTTTTT. This sequence encodes CASSGTSGRSKELFF.

This clonotype was found many times. The rearrangement joins TRBV18 to TRBJ2-1, with D tentatively TRBD1 (6 bases). V was pared by 3 bases and J by 2 bases, with 11 bases between. Germline loops: CDR1 KGHSH, CDR2 LQKENI. The CDR3 has 15 amino acids. The CDR3 reads CASSPGHPAYNEQFF. The CDR3 region has the DNA TGTGCCAGCTCACCGGGACACCCAGCCTACAATGAGCAGTTCTTC.

This chain links TRBV7-4 with TRBJ2-7; 14 bases map to TRBD2. The J call may be incorrect, as the DNA end agrees better with TRBJ2-1. There are 18 residues in the CDR3. Germline V gives CDR1 SGHVT, CDR2 SQSDAQ. The DNA for the CDR3 is TGTGCCAGCAGCCAACCGGGGACTAGCGGGAGTTACTACAATGAGCAGTTCTTC. This sequence encodes CASSQPGTSGSYYNEQFF.

About this clonotype itself: A much larger clone lies a single base off, so this may be a read error. The rearrangement uses TRBV18 and TRBJ1-2; 9 nucleotides line up with TRBD1. Germline V gives CDR1 KGHSH, CDR2 LQKENI. CDR3 length: 15 amino acids. The DNA for the CDR3 is TGTGCCAGCCCACCCCTCGGACAGGGGAACGCAGGCTACACCTTC. It specifies CASPPLGQGNAGYTF.

This clonotype was observed many times. The CDR3 loop is CASSEGGTAKNIQYF. In DNA, the CDR3 is TGTGCCAGCAGTGAAGGGGGTACAGCCAAAAACATTCAGTACTTC. This chain joins TRBV25-1 and TRBJ2-4; either TRBD1 or TRBD2 may fit D (5 bases each). Germline CDR1 and CDR2: MGHDK and SYGVNS. V gave up 2 bases and J gave up 0 bases, with 8 bases separating them. CDR3 length equals 15 residues.

This clonotype came up many times. This chain joins TRBV10-3 and TRBJ1-5; 8 nucleotides match TRBD1. V gave up 8 bases and J gave up 4 bases; unmatched junction bases: 7. The germline CDR1 and CDR2 sequences are ENHRY and SYGVKD. This CDR3 comprises 14 residues. This chain's CDR3 is CAISGTGGNQPQHF. CDR3 nucleotide sequence: TGTGCCATCTCCGGGACAGGCGGGAATCAGCCCCAGCATTTT.

This clonotype was counted ten times or more. V usage is TRBV27 and J usage is TRBJ2-6; D is ambiguous. There are 14 residues in the CDR3. Per the germline V gene, CDR1 is MNHEY and CDR2 is SMNVEV (reference sequence). V dropped 7 bases and J dropped 2 bases, with 9 bases sitting between them. The CDR3 loop reads CASMGYAGANVLTF. The CDR3 bases are TGTGCCAGCATGGGGTACGCTGGGGCCAACGTCCTGACTTTC. The full variable domain, with the rest looked up from reference TRBV27 and TRBJ2-6, is EAQVTQNPRYLITVTGKKLTVTCSQNMNHEYMSWYRQDPGLGLRQIYYSMNVEVTDKGDVPEGYKVSRKEKRNFPLILESPSPNQTSLYFCASMGYAGANVLTFGAGSRLTVL.

This clonotype was seen a handful of times. A much larger clone is a single base away; this may be a read error. Written as DNA, the CDR3 is TGCGCCAGCAGCTTCGAAGTGGCAGAGGTTACTGAAGCTTTCTTT. It codes for CASSFEVAEVTEAFF. This chain connects TRBV5-1 to TRBJ1-1; D unresolved. Trimming took off 2 bases at V and 5 bases at J, with 16 bases between the two ends. Per the germline V gene, CDR1 is SGHRS and CDR2 is YFSETQ. The CDR3 spans 15 residues.

In this sample, this clonotype turned up a few times. J is TRBJ2-2 and V is TRBV5-1; D gene ambiguous. Germline-derived CDR1 and CDR2 are SGHRS and YFSETQ. Trimming pared 0 bases from V and 0 bases from J, leaving 9 bases between. The CDR3 is made up of 16 amino acids. The DNA for the CDR3 is TGCGCCAGCAGCTTGGCACGTGGGACGAACACCGGGGAGCTGTTTTTT. Encoded protein: CASSLARGTNTGELFF. Looking up the rest from reference TRBV5-1 and TRBJ2-2 gives the full variable domain: KAGVTQTPRYLIKTRGQQVTLSCSPISGHRSVSWYQQTPGQGLQFLFEYFSETQRNKGNFPGRFSGRQFSNSRSEMNVSTLELGDSALYLCASSLARGTNTGELFFGEGSRLTVL.

This clonotype was recorded at least ten times. V gene TRBV3-1 combines with J gene TRBJ2-1, with D uncertain. V was cut by 3 bases and J by 6 bases, with 15 bases left in between. The CDR3 length is 15 residues. Germline V lookup: CDR1 LGHDT, CDR2 YNNKEL (reference sequence). DNA of the CDR3: TGTGCCAGCAGCCAGGGTGGCAGGTACACCAATGAGCAGTTCTTC. Its translation is CASSQGGRYTNEQFF.

This clonotype has more than one count but fewer than ten. With a much larger clone just one base away, this may be a read error. The rearrangement links TRBV12-5 to TRBJ2-1; the D gene is possibly TRBD2 (5 bases). CDR3 length equals 21 residues. The V end was cut by 0 bases, the J end by 1 base, with 25 bases between. Germline CDR1 and CDR2: LGHNT and FRNRAP. In nucleotides, the CDR3 is TGTGCTAGTGGTTTGGTACTCTCAGCGGCTAGCAGGATAATGTCCTACAATGAGCAGTTCTTC. Translation gives CASGLVLSAASRIMSYNEQFF.

In the case of this clonotype: Since a much larger clone is just one base distant, this may be a read error. This rearrangement joins TRBV28 to TRBJ2-1; no reliable D call. This CDR3 has 15 residues. CDR1 is MDHEN, CDR2 SYDVKM, per germline. CDR3 sequence: CASSLPRGFPNGQFF. The DNA of the CDR3 is TGTGCCAGCAGTCTCCCACGAGGTTTTCCCAATGGGCAGTTCTTC. The whole variable domain, remainder taken from reference TRBV28 and TRBJ2-1, is DVKVTQSSRYLVKRTGEKVFLECVQDMDHENMFWYRQDPGLGLRLIYFSYDVKMKEKGDIPEGYSVSREKKERFSLILESASTNQTSMYLCASSLPRGFPNGQFFGPGTRLTVL.

The CDR3 nucleotides are TGTGCCAGCAGCCAACGACCCCTCTGGACAGGTGCCTACAATGAGCAGTTCTTC. This encodes CASSQRPLWTGAYNEQFF. V and J are TRBV3-1 and TRBJ2-1, with 7 bases identical to TRBD1. With 2 bases clipped from V and 2 bases from J, the junction kept 12 bases outside the gene matches. This CDR3 comprises 18 residues. Germline V gives CDR1 LGHDT, CDR2 YNNKEL (reference sequence).

The table lists this clonotype with many counts. The V gene is TRBV5-1, the J gene TRBJ2-7; 14 nucleotides match TRBD2. The germline gives CDR1 SGHRS, CDR2 YFSETQ. CDR3 size: 18 residues. J gave up 7 bases and V 0 bases, and 12 bases lay outside the gene matches. This chain's CDR3 is CASSLDGLAGGGKEEQYF. The CDR3 DNA reads as TGCGCCAGCAGCTTGGATGGACTAGCGGGAGGCGGGAAAGAAGAGCAGTACTTC.

The sample holds a few counts of this clonotype. The gene calls are TRBV20-1 and TRBJ1-3, with 7 bases matching TRBD1. The V and J ends lost 6 bases and 4 bases, in that order; junction bases with no gene match: 9. The length of the CDR3 is 14 residues. Germline loops: CDR1 DFQATT, CDR2 SNEGSKA (reference sequence). DNA for the CDR3: TGCAGTGCGGAAGACAGGGTCGCGGGAAACACCATATATTTT. Protein product: CSAEDRVAGNTIYF.

As for this clonotype: Just one base apart from a much larger clone, this may be a read error. This chain joins TRBV7-9 and TRBJ2-3; D unclear. CDR1 is SEHNR, CDR2 FQNEAQ, per germline (reference sequence). The CDR3 consists of 14 residues. CDR3: CASSLVQHTDTHYF. As DNA, the CDR3 is TGTGCCAGCAGCTTAGTACAGCACACAGATACGCACTATTTT.

This clonotype was detected many times. This rearrangement joins TRBV5-1 to TRBJ2-1; 9 bases map to TRBD2. The CDR3 sequence is 16 residues long. Trimming at V came to 0 bases and at J to 2 bases, leaving 3 bases not matched to a gene. CDR1 SGHRS and CDR2 YFSETQ come from the germline V gene. The CDR3 sequence is CASSLVVAGAYNEQFF. Here the CDR3 DNA reads TGCGCCAGCAGCTTGGTGGTAGCGGGAGCCTACAATGAGCAGTTCTTC.

This clonotype was counted between two and nine times. It may be a read error: a sequence one base away is much more abundant. V gene TRBV6-4 combines with J gene TRBJ2-3; no clear D gene. From germline, CDR1 is MRHNA and CDR2 SNTAGT. The CDR3 length is 13 residues. The CDR3 DNA follows: TGTGCCAGCAGTGAAAACCTACTTAATACGCCGTATTTT. It is translated as CASSENLLNTPYF.

This clonotype occurred many times. The rearrangement joins TRBV5-5 to TRBJ1-1; no clear D gene. Germline CDR1 is SGHKS and CDR2 is YYEKEE (reference sequence). This CDR3 spans 15 amino acids. V shed 0 bases and J shed 1 base, with 10 bases lying between them. The CDR3 sequence is CASSLGGGSNTEAFF. Written as DNA, the CDR3 is TGTGCCAGCAGCTTGGGAGGAGGGTCGAACACTGAAGCTTTCTTT.

This clonotype appeared many times. This chain links TRBV5-1 with TRBJ2-4, with D maybe TRBD1 (5 bases). CDR3 length: 15 residues. Germline V lookup: CDR1 SGHRS, CDR2 YFSETQ. V gave up 0 bases and J gave up 3 bases, with 10 bases separating them. CDR3 loop: CASSLVPDSKNIQYF. Here the CDR3 DNA reads TGCGCCAGCAGCTTGGTACCCGACAGCAAAAACATTCAGTACTTC.

With regard to this clonotype: Sequence at one end of the junction differs from germline and may be a read error. The DNA of the CDR3 is TGTGCCAGCAGTTACTGGGACAGGGGGGACAATGAGCAGTCCTTC. Its protein is CASSYWDRGDNEQSF. The chain employs TRBV3-1 and TRBJ2-1, with 11 bases that match TRBD1. Germline V lookup: CDR1 LGHDT, CDR2 YNNKEL (reference sequence). This CDR3 has 15 residues.

This clonotype came up a few times. This may be a read error, as it is one base from a much larger clone. J is TRBJ2-1 and V is TRBV20-1; 12 bases line up with TRBD2. Germline-derived CDR1 and CDR2 are DFQATT and SNEGSKA (reference sequence). The V gene end was trimmed by 0 bases and the J gene end by 12 bases; junction bases not matched to a gene: 9. This CDR3 is 15 amino acids long. The CDR3 DNA sequence: TGCAGTGCTAGAGAGACTAGCGGGAGTAACGATGGGCAGTTCTTC. Translating it yields CSARETSGSNDGQFF.

This clonotype was counted ten times or more. The chain combines TRBV2 with TRBJ2-7; possible D gene TRBD1, 5 bases. In germline, CDR1 is SNHLY, CDR2 FYNNEI. The CDR3 has 11 amino acids. V shed 6 bases and J shed 4 bases, with 7 bases lying between them. CDR3 coding DNA: TGTGCCAGCAGCGCAGGGTACGAGCAGTACTTC. This translates into CASSAGYEQYF.

This clonotype was observed many times. The CDR3 is CASSPGTSAYTGELFF. CDR3 DNA sequence: TGCGCCAGCAGCCCAGGGACTAGCGCATACACCGGGGAGCTGTTTTTT. The chain is built from TRBV5-1 and TRBJ2-2, with 10 bases lining up with TRBD2. The length of the CDR3 is 16 residues. The germline CDR1 and CDR2 sequences are SGHRS and YFSETQ. V was clipped by 4 bases and J by 3 bases; unmatched bases: 6. Full variable domain (remainder filled in from reference TRBV5-1 and TRBJ2-2): KAGVTQTPRYLIKTRGQQVTLSCSPISGHRSVSWYQQTPGQGLQFLFEYFSETQRNKGNFPGRFSGRQFSNSRSEMNVSTLELGDSALYLCASSPGTSAYTGELFFGEGSRLTVL.

This sequence joins TRBV12-3 or TRBV12-4 and TRBJ1-4, with TRBD1 matching 12 bases. V lost 5 bases and J lost 10; bases outside the gene matches: 8. This CDR3 contains 15 residues. This CDR3 is CASSRGTGGAGKLFF. CDR3 sequence (DNA): TGTGCCAGCAGTCGCGGGACAGGGGGCGCAGGAAAACTGTTTTTT.